The following is a T cell receptor beta chain sequence with its context. V was clipped by 7 bases and J by 1 base; unmatched bases: 12. Germline-derived CDR1 and CDR2 are KGHDR and SFDVKD. The CDR3 is 19 residues long. TCRdb's table, derived via immunoSEQ multiplex PCR, lists solely in-frame clones and lacks some. The sample lists 150,000 to 200,000 clones, 70% to 90% seen once, with nearly 5% in the top ten. These data are taken from a study of control samples from healthy donors and cancer patients. This chain links TRBV24-1 with TRBJ2-3; 14 bases fit TRBD2. The sequencing sample was made of blood. The receptor's source is a woman aged 25 to 39 in good health. The DNA for the CDR3 is TGTGCCACCAGCGGACTAGCGGGAGGCTCCTCTCGGGGCACAGATACGCAGTATTTT. It translates to CATSGLAGGSSRGTDTQYF.